Listed here is a single TCR beta chain. The sample comes from a study of PD-L1 blockade in urothelial cancer. Clones were sequenced by immunoSEQ multiplex PCR, and TCRdb holds only the in-frame ones, with some missing. The profile shows tens of thousands of clones, roughly 80% of them singletons. The time point is: pretreatment peripheral blood. This CDR3 has 17 amino acids. Germline CDR1 reads SGHDT; CDR2 reads YYEEEE. Trimming took 4 bases from V and 0 from J, leaving 18 bases between them. This clonotype was obtained from a man between 70 and 80 years old with urothelial cancer. The sequencing here drew on PBMCs, taken around atezolizumab (anti-PD-L1) treatment. The V and J genes are TRBV5-6 and TRBJ2-3; D is perhaps TRBD2 (7 bases). The CDR3 sequence: CASSREGWGRSTDTQYF. The DNA for the CDR3 is TGTGCCAGCAGCAGGGAGGGTTGGGGGCGTAGCACAGATACGCAGTATTTT.